The present T cell receptor beta chain was sequenced within a study of T cell changes during pregnancy in multiple sclerosis. CDR1 and CDR2 (germline): SGHTA, FQGNSA. Losses at the gene ends were 5 bases for V and 1 base for J; bases not matched to a gene: 1. The length of the CDR3 is 14 residues. The table came from immunoSEQ multiplex PCR; TCRdb's copy has only in-frame clones and leaves some out. The sample contains some 68,000 clones, approximately 90% of which appear only once. The receptor comes from a female donor with multiple sclerosis, enrolled in a pregnancy study. The V and J genes are TRBV7-2 and TRBJ2-3, with 9 bases that match TRBD2. The source material was peripheral blood, sampled in the second trimester of pregnancy. CDR3 loop: CASSPSGGTDTQYF. The CDR3 DNA sequence: TGTGCCAGCAGCCCTAGCGGGGGCACAGATACGCAGTATTTT.